Below, 23 T cell receptor beta chains from the same sample are listed, as sequenced in a study of HIV-infected patients and healthy controls. Follow-up blood was drawn about 14 weeks, roughly three months, after antiretroviral therapy began. All unsorted peripheral T cells were captured because whole blood was used without fractionation. Reverse transcription used 500 to 550 ng RNA and constant-region primers for alpha and beta. Alpha and beta chain libraries were made separately by chain-specific third strand synthesis with multiplexing indices. TCRdb recomputed calls from the 5' RACE reads with MiXCR, one row per CDR3 protein. The sample consists of about 18,000 distinct CDR3 sequences, more than 7.5% of them appearing once. The material was blood, obtained during antiretroviral therapy. The receptor set was obtained from an adult with HIV infection.

This clonotype occurred many times. The rearrangement joins TRBV6-5 to TRBJ1-2, with no clear D. Germline values: CDR1 MNHEY, CDR2 SVGAGI. CDR3 length: 15 amino acids. With 3 bases removed from V and 4 bases from J, the gap between germline ends came to 15 bases. The CDR3 reads CASSYGPDIPYGYTF. The CDR3 DNA reads TGTGCCAGCAGTTATGGGCCTGACATACCCTATGGCTACACCTTC.

This clonotype was recorded a few times. The genes are TRBV21-1 and TRBJ1-5; no DNA check was done on the table's D call, TRBD1. TRBV21-1 represents a pseudogene. CDR3 length equals 13 residues. CDR3 nucleotide sequence: TGTGCCAGCAGCAAAAAAAGGGGCCAGCCCCAGCATTTT. Translated: CASSKKRGQPQHF.

This clonotype was seen at least ten times. The chain couples TRBV6-1 to TRBJ1-5, with 7 nucleotides matching TRBD1. Germline V gives CDR1 MNHNS, CDR2 SASEGT. The CDR3 loop spans 15 amino acids. The junction had 6 bases not matched to a gene; V was cut back by 2 bases and J by 5 bases. The CDR3 bases are TGTGCCAGCAGTGAAAATACAGGGGAGTATCAGCCCCAGCATTTT. Protein product: CASSENTGEYQPQHF.

In its sample, this clonotype was seen many times. The rearrangement uses TRBV28 and TRBJ2-1; D gene unclear. The V end was cut by 4 bases, the J end by 1 base, with 29 bases between. CDR3 length: 21 residues. Germline V gene sequence: CDR1 MDHEN, CDR2 SYDVKM. Here the CDR3 reads CASSYVPIAYLPPSSYNEQFF. CDR3 DNA: TGTGCCAGCAGTTACGTCCCGATAGCCTACCTCCCCCCCTCTTCCTACAATGAGCAGTTCTTC.

This clonotype has ten or more counts. The chain has TRBV5-6 and TRBJ2-5; D remains ambiguous. Germline-derived CDR1 and CDR2 are SGHDT and YYEEEE. Trimming removed 1 base from V and 3 bases from J, with 7 bases in between. This CDR3 region has 13 residues. The CDR3 DNA reads as TGTGCCAGCAGCTTGCTCGGAGAAGAGACCCAGTACTTC. It is translated as CASSLLGEETQYF.

This clonotype was observed many times. The rearrangement uses TRBV20-1 and TRBJ1-4, with D unresolved. V gave up 3 bases and J gave up 0 bases, with 8 bases separating them. The CDR3 length is 14 residues. From germline, CDR1 is DFQATT and CDR2 SNEGSKA (reference sequence). This CDR3 reads CSARELSTNEKLFF. The CDR3 DNA sequence: TGCAGTGCTAGGGAACTGTCAACTAATGAAAAACTGTTTTTT.

This clonotype was detected many times. This chain links TRBV7-8 with TRBJ1-6; D gene unclear. V was shortened by 1 base and J by 8 bases, with 12 bases between the two germline ends. The CDR3 is 15 residues long. The germline V gene encodes CDR1 SGHVS and CDR2 FQNEAQ. CDR3 nucleotide sequence: TGTGCCAGCAGCTTAGAAGTCGGCACCGATTCACCCCTCCACTTT. Its protein product is CASSLEVGTDSPLHF.

This clonotype was seen ten or more times. V usage is TRBV20-1 and J usage is TRBJ2-7; 8 bases fit TRBD1. Germline CDR1 is DFQATT and CDR2 is SNEGSKA (reference sequence). The CDR3 totals 13 residues. CDR3 residues: CSGRTGSSYEQYF. Written as DNA, the CDR3 is TGCAGCGGAAGGACAGGGAGCTCCTACGAGCAGTACTTC.

At least ten counts were recorded for this clonotype. V and J are TRBV19 and TRBJ1-1, with TRBD1 as a possible D gene (5 bases). Trimming pared 5 bases from V and 1 base from J, leaving 5 bases between. This CDR3 is 12 amino acids long. CDR1 is LNHDA, CDR2 SQIVND, per germline (reference sequence). CDR3 loop: CASSQGNTEAFF. Written as DNA, the CDR3 is TGTGCCAGTAGTCAGGGGAACACTGAAGCTTTCTTT.

This clonotype was observed a few times. The chain recombines TRBV7-8 with TRBJ1-1; no firm D call. The length of the CDR3 is 13 residues. Trimming shortened V by 2 bases and J by 3 bases, and 7 bases separated the two germline ends. CDR1 SGHVS and CDR2 FQNEAQ come from the germline V gene. CDR3 sequence (DNA): TGTGCCAGCAGCTTAAATCAGCACACTGAAGCTTTCTTT. Protein: CASSLNQHTEAFF. The variable domain in full, with the rest retrieved from reference TRBV7-8 and TRBJ1-1, is GAGVSQSPRYKVAKRGQDVALRCDPISGHVSLFWYQQALGQGPEFLTYFQNEAQLDKSGLPSDRFFAERPEGSVSTLKIQRTQQEDSAVYLCASSLNQHTEAFFGQGTRLTVV.

This clonotype was observed at least ten times. The chain links TRBV9 to TRBJ2-7; D tentatively reads TRBD1 or TRBD2 (5 bases each). CDR1 is SGDLS, CDR2 YYNGEE, per germline. V dropped 0 bases and J dropped 7 bases, with 5 bases sitting between them. This CDR3 region has 11 residues. The CDR3 nucleotides are TGTGCCAGCAGCGTAGGGGGGGAGCAGTACTTC. Protein sequence: CASSVGGEQYF.

J is TRBJ2-3 and V is TRBV6-2 or TRBV6-3; TRBD2 matches 12 bases. Looked up from germline, CDR1 is MNHEY and CDR2 is SVGEGT. CDR3 length: 16 residues. Trimming removed 6 bases from V and 7 bases from J; junction bases left unmatched: 11. The CDR3 DNA sequence: TGTGCCAGCAGACTGATTGAGACTAGCGGGAGCAATACGCAGTATTTT. This encodes CASRLIETSGSNTQYF.

This clonotype is classed as medium-sized. The CDR3 loop is CASMGDTEAFF. As DNA, the CDR3 is TGTGCCAGCATGGGGGACACTGAAGCTTTCTTT. The chain carries TRBV6-8 and TRBJ1-1, with D tentatively TRBD1 (5 bases). Between the trimmed V and J ends, which lost 7 bases and 3 bases, there was a span of 6 bases. There are 11 residues in the CDR3. Germline CDR1 reads MNHGY; CDR2 reads SAAAGT.

In its sample, this clonotype was seen many times. The rearrangement uses TRBV4-1 and TRBJ2-3, with a weak D call TRBD1 (6 bases). Trimming cost V 1 base and J 1 base, with 9 bases left between them. CDR3 length: 15 amino acids. In germline, CDR1 is MGHRA, CDR2 YSYEKL. CDR3 DNA sequence: TGCGCCAGCAGCCAAGGCAGACAGGGCACAGATACGCAGTATTTT. It specifies CASSQGRQGTDTQYF.

In its sample, this clonotype was seen many times. The J gene is TRBJ2-4, the V gene TRBV29-1, with TRBD2 as a possible D gene (7 bases). V lost 3 bases, J lost 1 base, and 10 bases lay in between. Germline V gives CDR1 SQVTM, CDR2 ANQGSEA. The CDR3 contains 14 residues. Written as DNA, the CDR3 is TGCAGCGTTGAGAGGGGGGGGGCCAAAAACATTCAGTACTTC. It translates to CSVERGGAKNIQYF.

This clonotype was seen repeatedly, ten times or more. Written as DNA, the CDR3 is TGCGCCAGCAGTGATGACCTGGGGGTCCACAATGAGCAGTTCTTC. This translates into CASSDDLGVHNEQFF. The rearrangement uses TRBV5-1 and TRBJ2-1; either TRBD1 or TRBD2 may supply D (5 bases each). The CDR3 runs to 15 residues. The V end lost 5 bases, the J end lost 5 bases, and 17 bases lay between the germline ends. CDR1 SGHRS and CDR2 YFSETQ come from the germline V gene. The variable domain in full, with the rest retrieved from reference TRBV5-1 and TRBJ2-1, is KAGVTQTPRYLIKTRGQQVTLSCSPISGHRSVSWYQQTPGQGLQFLFEYFSETQRNKGNFPGRFSGRQFSNSRSEMNVSTLELGDSALYLCASSDDLGVHNEQFFGPGTRLTVL.

This clonotype came up a few times. The CDR3 DNA reads as TGTGCCAGCAGTGACTCGAACAGGCCCACTGAAGCTTTCTTT. Translating it yields CASSDSNRPTEAFF. This rearrangement joins TRBV6-4 to TRBJ1-1; possible D gene TRBD1, 5 bases. Germline CDR1 MRHNA, CDR2 SNTAGT. The CDR3 runs 14 residues. V shed 0 bases and J shed 4 bases, with 9 bases lying between them.

In its sample, this clonotype was seen a few times. The chain links TRBV5-1 to TRBJ2-1, with TRBD2 as a possible D gene (5 bases). This CDR3 spans 15 amino acids. Germline V lookup: CDR1 SGHRS, CDR2 YFSETQ. Trimming removed 4 bases from V and 4 bases from J, with 15 bases in between. The CDR3 reads CASSPDSQTYNEQFF. The CDR3 bases are TGCGCCAGCAGCCCGGACTCACAGACTTACAATGAGCAGTTCTTC.

This clonotype was picked up many times. The chain combines TRBV12-3 or TRBV12-4 with TRBJ2-3; 8 bases fit TRBD1. V gave up 5 bases and J gave up 1 base; unmatched junction bases: 2. The CDR3 is 14 residues long. The CDR3 is CASSPGQGTDTQYF. DNA of the CDR3: TGTGCCAGCAGTCCGGGACAGGGCACAGATACGCAGTATTTT.

This clonotype is large (0.1 to 1%). This CDR3 reads CASSWPGGAHTIYF. CDR3 in DNA: TGTGCCAGCAGCTGGCCGGGGGGGGCCCACACCATATATTTT. The chain combines TRBV7-3 with TRBJ1-3; D may be TRBD1 (6 bases). Germline V gene data show CDR1 as SGHTA and CDR2 as FQGTGA. This CDR3 is built from 14 residues. V was clipped by 4 bases and J by 8 bases, with 15 bases between them.

This clonotype has ten or more counts. The J gene is TRBJ1-4, the V gene TRBV6-5; tentative D call: TRBD1 (6 bases). This CDR3 has 16 amino acids. Germline V gives CDR1 MNHEY, CDR2 SVGAGI. V gave up 2 bases and J gave up 7 bases, with 17 bases separating them. Written as DNA, the CDR3 is TGTGCCAGCAGTTACCAACTTGACGCCAGGGGTGAAAAACTGTTTTTT. Translating it yields CASSYQLDARGEKLFF.

This clonotype was seen repeatedly, ten times or more. This chain links TRBV10-3 with TRBJ2-3; D is possibly TRBD2 (6 bases). V was cut by 3 bases and J by 5 bases, with 18 bases left in between. Germline-derived CDR1 and CDR2 are ENHRY and SYGVKD. This CDR3 spans 16 amino acids. The CDR3 loop reads CAISERAGRAEDTQYF. CDR3 in DNA: TGTGCCATCAGTGAAAGGGCGGGGAGAGCAGAAGATACGCAGTATTTT.

This clonotype was recorded a few times. The chain recombines TRBV7-9 with TRBJ1-4; D call uncertain. The CDR3 is made up of 14 amino acids. Between the trimmed V and J ends, which lost 5 bases and 7 bases, there was a span of 14 bases. CDR1 is SEHNR, CDR2 FQNEAQ, per germline (reference sequence). The CDR3 bases are TGTGCCAGCAGCCCTCGTTTGGGTCGTGAAAAACTGTTTTTT. Translation: CASSPRLGREKLFF.